Shown below are 10 T cell receptor beta chains from a single sample sequenced in a study of cytomegalovirus exposure and HLA in healthy donors. The PCR had 60 Vbeta and 13 Jbeta primers. The table came from immunoSEQ multiplex PCR; TCRdb's copy has only in-frame clones and leaves some out. The sample includes about 150,000 clones, 70% to 90% seen only once; the top ten take under 2.5%. Sequenced material: PBMCs. The source of these receptors is a woman aged 18-35 years in good health and CMV-seronegative.

The chain is built from TRBV18 and TRBJ1-6, with D tentatively TRBD1 (6 bases). Trimming removed 3 bases at V and 8 bases at J, with 11 bases between. CDR3 length: 14 residues. Germline CDR1 is KGHSH and CDR2 is LQKENI. The DNA for the CDR3 is TGTGCCAGCTCACCGACACAGGGAGATTCACCCCTCCACTTT. Encoded protein: CASSPTQGDSPLHF. Using reference TRBV18 and TRBJ1-6 for the parts outside the CDR3, the full variable domain is NAGVMQNPRHLVRRRGQEARLRCSPMKGHSHVYWYRQLPEEGLKFMVYLQKENIIDESGMPKERFSAEFPKEGPSILRIQQVVRGDSAAYFCASSPTQGDSPLHFGNGTRLTVT.

The V and J genes are TRBV5-6 and TRBJ2-5, with D perhaps TRBD1 (6 bases). CDR1 is SGHDT, CDR2 YYEEEE, per germline. CDR3 length: 17 residues. The germline V and J ends were trimmed by 0 bases and 5 bases, with 20 bases remaining between them. CDR3 sequence (DNA): TGTGCCAGCAGCTTGGATGGCAGGGGCGTATGGGGGGAGACCCAGTACTTC. It encodes CASSLDGRGVWGETQYF.

V is TRBV2 and J is TRBJ1-5, with unresolved D. Germline CDR1 reads SNHLY; CDR2 reads FYNNEI. The CDR3 runs 13 residues. V was shortened by 7 bases and J by 4 bases, with 11 bases between the two germline ends. CDR3 in amino acids: CASKAGGNQPQHF. The CDR3, as DNA: TGTGCCAGCAAGGCAGGCGGGAATCAGCCCCAGCATTTT.

The chain joins TRBV28 to TRBJ2-1; a weak D match, TRBD1 (6 bases). V was clipped by 6 bases and J by 5 bases, with 17 bases between them. This CDR3 contains 15 residues. The V gene's germline CDR1 is MDHEN and CDR2 SYDVKM. The CDR3 DNA is TGTGCCAGCAGCCCCTCAAAGGGGGTGAACAATGAGCAGTTCTTC. Its protein is CASSPSKGVNNEQFF.

V usage is TRBV19 and J usage is TRBJ2-7; 7 bases are a match to TRBD1. Germline V CDR1 and CDR2: LNHDA, SQIVND (reference sequence). The trim removed 7 bases at V and 2 bases at J, leaving 5 bases unmatched. The CDR3 sequence is 13 residues long. This CDR3 reads CASTPGQPYEQYF. As DNA, the CDR3 is TGTGCCAGTACCCCGGGACAGCCCTACGAGCAGTACTTC.

V gene TRBV6-1 combines with J gene TRBJ1-5; perhaps TRBD1 as D (5 bases). Per germline, CDR1 MNHNS and CDR2 SASEGT. V was cut by 7 bases and J by 0 bases, with 10 bases left in between. The CDR3 consists of 14 residues. The DNA of the CDR3 is TGTGCCAGCAAACCGGGACTTAGCAATCAGCCCCAGCATTTT. Translation: CASKPGLSNQPQHF.

The CDR3 here is CASSLVLGSTEAFF. The CDR3 region has the DNA TGTGCCAGCAGCTTAGTTCTTGGGAGCACTGAAGCTTTCTTT. This sequence joins TRBV7-2 and TRBJ1-1; D ambiguous. Germline loops: CDR1 SGHTA, CDR2 FQGNSA. Trimming left V 1 base short and J 4 bases short, with 10 bases between. The CDR3 totals 14 residues.

The rearrangement links TRBV4-1 to TRBJ2-3, with 7 bases aligning to TRBD2. Germline lookup yields CDR1 MGHRA and CDR2 YSYEKL. The CDR3 is made up of 14 amino acids. The J segment lost 6 bases and the V segment lost 1 base, leaving 4 bases of the junction unmatched. In DNA, the CDR3 is TGCGCCAGCAGCCAAGGACTAGCAGCGGATACGCAGTATTTT. This translates into CASSQGLAADTQYF.

This chain uses TRBV19 with TRBJ1-6, with 7 bases that match TRBD1. Germline V gene data show CDR1 as LNHDA and CDR2 as SQIVND (reference sequence). This CDR3 is built from 13 residues. V lost 6 bases to trimming and J lost 7 bases; unmatched junction nucleotides: 3. CDR3 DNA sequence: TGTGCCAGTAGCCTGGACAGGAATTCACCCCTCCACTTT. It yields the protein CASSLDRNSPLHF.

The V call is TRBV14, the J call TRBJ1-2, with D possibly matching TRBD1 (5 bases). V was pared by 4 bases and J by 8 bases, with 17 bases between. The CDR3 is made up of 14 amino acids. CDR1 is SGHDN and CDR2 is FVKESK in the germline V gene. The DNA of the CDR3 is TGTGCCAGCAGCCCGTCAACAGGATTTGGGGGCTACACCTTC. It codes for CASSPSTGFGGYTF.